The clone carrying this TCR beta chain was seen only once. In the study's own analysis: Using reference gene primer amplification, nucleated cell counts were estimated. TCRdb's table, derived via immunoSEQ multiplex PCR, lists solely in-frame clones and lacks some. V, J and clone size are taken as reported in that table, and D and trimming were inferred from the DNA itself. Found here are around 180,000 clones, roughly 85% of them singletons; the top ten hold over 5%. The V and J ends lost 8 bases and 4 bases, in that order; junction bases with no gene match: 22. Germline CDR1 is MDHEN and CDR2 is SYDVKM. There are 18 residues in the CDR3. This record belongs to a study of blood T cell repertoires in COVID-19. In the study overall: Spain, Italy and the United States supplied samples that represented acute and convalescent COVID-19. T cells, B-cell-depleted T cells, or PBMCs provided the cDNA or gDNA that served as material.

Sequences were obtained from peripheral blood. V and J are TRBV28 and TRBJ2-7; 8 bases fit TRBD1. The clonotype originates from a woman between 25 and 40 years old with acute or convalescent COVID-19. The CDR3 reads CASPVVGPGQASPYEQYF. The CDR3, as DNA: TGTGCCAGCCCAGTTGTGGGTCCGGGACAGGCCAGTCCGTACGAGCAGTACTTC.